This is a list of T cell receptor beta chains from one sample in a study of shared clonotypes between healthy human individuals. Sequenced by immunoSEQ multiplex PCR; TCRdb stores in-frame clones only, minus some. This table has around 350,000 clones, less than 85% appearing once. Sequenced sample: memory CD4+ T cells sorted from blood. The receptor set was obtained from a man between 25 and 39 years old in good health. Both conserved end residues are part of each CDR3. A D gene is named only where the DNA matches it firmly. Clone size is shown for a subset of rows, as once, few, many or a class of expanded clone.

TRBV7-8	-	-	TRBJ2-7	CASSIPGQLEEQYF	TGTGCCAGCAGCATCCCCGGACAGCTCGAAGAGCAGTACTTC
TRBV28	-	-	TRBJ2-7	CASSLQVSYEQYF	TGTGCCAGCAGTTTACAGGTTTCCTACGAGCAGTACTTC
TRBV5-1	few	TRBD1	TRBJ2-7	CASSRDSTGGNKQYF	TGCGCCAGCAGCCGGGATTCGACAGGGGGAAACAAGCAGTACTTC
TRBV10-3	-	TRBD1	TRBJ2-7	CAISDPGQTYEQYF	TGTGCCATCAGTGACCCGGGACAGACCTACGAGCAGTACTTC
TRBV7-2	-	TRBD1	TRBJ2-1	CASSSTPGQGVEQFF	TGTGCCAGCAGCTCCACGCCGGGACAGGGCGTTGAGCAGTTCTTC
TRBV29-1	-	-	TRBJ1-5	CSVSGGRNQPQHF	TGCAGCGTCTCGGGGGGCCGGAATCAGCCCCAGCATTTT
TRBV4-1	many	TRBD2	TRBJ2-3	CASSPLLAGGPKDTDTQYF	TGCGCCAGCAGCCCATTACTAGCGGGAGGACCAAAAGACACAGATACGCAGTATTTT
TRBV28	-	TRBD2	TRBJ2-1	CASTRPSGGRFSVLAYNEQFF	TGTGCCAGCACACGCCCTAGCGGCGGGAGGTTCTCGGTGCTCGCCTACAATGAGCAGTTCTTC
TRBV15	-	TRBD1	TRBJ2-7	CATSSGKGQTYEQYF	TGTGCCACCAGCAGTGGAAAGGGACAGACATACGAGCAGTACTTC
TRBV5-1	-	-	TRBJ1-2	CASSLDRPNINYGYTF	TGCGCCAGCAGCTTGGACAGGCCGAATATTAACTATGGCTACACCTTC
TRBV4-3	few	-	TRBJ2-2	CASSQVSGGSGELFF	TGCGCCAGCAGCCAAGTGTCGGGTGGGAGCGGGGAGCTGTTTTTT
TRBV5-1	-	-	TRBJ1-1	CASSLSGIPNTEAFF	TGCGCCAGCAGCTTGTCCGGGATCCCGAACACTGAAGCTTTCTTT
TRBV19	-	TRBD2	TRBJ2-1	CASSPSRAGGLLYNEQFF	TGTGCCAGTAGTCCCAGTCGGGCGGGAGGGCTTCTATACAATGAGCAGTTCTTC
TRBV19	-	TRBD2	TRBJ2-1	CASSMTSGSKGEQFF	TGTGCCAGTAGTATGACTAGCGGGAGTAAGGGTGAGCAGTTCTTC
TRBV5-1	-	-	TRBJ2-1	CASSLRGSPSSYNEQFF	TGCGCCAGCAGCTTGAGGGGCAGCCCGAGCTCCTACAATGAGCAGTTCTTC
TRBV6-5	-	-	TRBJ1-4	CASRTNTATNEKLFF	TGTGCCAGCAGGACAAACACCGCAACTAATGAAAAACTGTTTTTT
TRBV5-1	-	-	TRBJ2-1	CASSLTTHYNEQFF	TGCGCCAGCAGTCTCACCACCCACTACAATGAGCAGTTCTTC